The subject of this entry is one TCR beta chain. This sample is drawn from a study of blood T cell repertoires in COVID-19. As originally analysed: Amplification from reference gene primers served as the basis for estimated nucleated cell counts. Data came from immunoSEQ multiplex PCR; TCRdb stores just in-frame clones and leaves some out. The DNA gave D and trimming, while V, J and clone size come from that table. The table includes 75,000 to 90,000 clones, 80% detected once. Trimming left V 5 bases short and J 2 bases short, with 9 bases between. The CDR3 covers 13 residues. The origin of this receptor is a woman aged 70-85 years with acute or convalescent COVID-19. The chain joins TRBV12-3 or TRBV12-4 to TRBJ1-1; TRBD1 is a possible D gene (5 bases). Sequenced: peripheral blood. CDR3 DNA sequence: TGTGCCAGCAGTCTGGGACTAAACACTGAAGCTTTCTTT. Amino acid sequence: CASSLGLNTEAFF.